This T cell receptor beta chain is from a study of post-analysis software for immune sequencing data. Across the study: Progressive-relapsing, secondary progressive and relapsing-remitting multiple sclerosis were among the disease courses included. Study-level points and caveats: When compared against controls, multiple sclerosis patients showed significantly lower normalized Chao1 diversity. Higher frequency in patients than in controls was seen for a handful of TRBV segments, with TRBV5-6, TRBV5-1 and TRBV20-1 among them.

This clonotype turned up a few times. As yet, its antigen is unknown. Per the germline V gene, CDR1 is DFQATT and CDR2 is SNEGSKA (reference sequence). The CDR3 sequence is 12 residues long. V lost 3 bases, J lost 8 bases, and 11 bases lay in between. Sequencing libraries made from TCR beta cDNA carried unique molecular identifiers. T cells numbering about 0.9 to 10 million yielded cDNA molecules that totaled approximately 500,000. TCRdb reanalysed the PCR reads using MiXCR and keeps one entry per CDR3 protein. The data hold under 650,000 distinct CDR3 sequences, with around 47% observed a single time.

The sample consisted of blood. The gene calls are TRBV20-1 and TRBJ2-4; D gene ambiguous. The source is a girl between 5 and 17 years old with multiple sclerosis. The CDR3 nucleotides read TGCAGTGCTAGTTCGACACGGGACATTCAGTACTTC. This translates into CSASSTRDIQYF.